The 11 T cell receptor beta chains reported below all come from one sample, sequenced in a study of cytomegalovirus exposure and HLA in healthy donors. The PCR contained 60 Vbeta and 13 Jbeta primers. Clones were sequenced by immunoSEQ multiplex PCR, and TCRdb holds only the in-frame ones, with some missing. Among some 130,000 clones, 77% were seen once, and the ten largest hold more than 4%. The material sequenced was PBMCs. Source of these receptors: a male donor in good health and CMV-seropositive.

This clone was observed a few times. The rearrangement links TRBV6-5 to TRBJ2-5, with a tentative D call TRBD2 (6 bases). The germline gives CDR1 MNHEY, CDR2 SVGAGI. The CDR3 totals 16 residues. Trimming pared 4 bases from V and 3 bases from J, leaving 18 bases between. CDR3 in amino acids: CASSSWAGKGKETQYF. The CDR3 DNA follows: TGTGCCAGCAGTTCTTGGGCGGGGAAAGGGAAAGAGACCCAGTACTTC.

Only a few counts were recorded for this clone. The CDR3 bases are TGTGCCACCAGCAGGGGCGGGGGGGGTCAGTACTTC. This gives the protein CATSRGGGGQYF. The genes are TRBV15 and TRBJ2-4, with 9 bases that match TRBD2. V dropped 3 bases and J dropped 12; count of bases not matched to a gene: 3. Germline CDR1 reads LNHNV; CDR2 reads YYDKDF (reference sequence). The CDR3 runs to 12 residues. Filled out from reference TRBV15 and TRBJ2-4, the complete variable domain reads DAMVIQNPRYQVTQFGKPVTLSCSQTLNHNVMYWYQQKSSQAPKLLFHYYDKDFNNEADTPDNFQSRRPNTSFCFLDIRSPGLGDTAMYLCATSRGGGGQYFGAGTRLSVL.

The chain employs TRBV4-2 and TRBJ2-5, with 12 positions matching TRBD2. The DNA end lines up better with TRBJ2-7; the J call may be wrong. CDR3 length: 16 residues. The V gene's germline CDR1 is LGHNA and CDR2 YNFKEQ. The CDR3 DNA reads as TGTGCCAGCAGCCAAGAACTAGCGGGGGGCTCCTACGAGCAGTACTTC. It specifies CASSQELAGGSYEQYF.

This chain uses TRBV27 with TRBJ2-5, with D perhaps TRBD1 (5 bases). Germline V gene lookup returns CDR1 MNHEY and CDR2 SMNVEV (reference sequence). Trimming pared 8 bases from V and 4 bases from J, leaving 14 bases between. The CDR3 has 13 residues. The CDR3 nucleotides are TGTGCCAGCCGCCAGGGTGGGATAGAGACCCAGTACTTC. Residues: CASRQGGIETQYF.

The table lists this clone with a few counts. V and J are TRBV6-5 and TRBJ1-5, with 9 bases lining up with TRBD1. The CDR3 runs to 14 residues. Germline CDR1 and CDR2: MNHEY and SVGAGI. The trim removed 6 bases at V and 6 bases at J, leaving 6 bases unmatched. CDR3 DNA: TGTGCCAGCAGCCGGGACAGGGATAGTCAGCCCCAGCATTTT. Translated: CASSRDRDSQPQHF.

The chain uses TRBV6-5 and TRBJ1-6, with D perhaps TRBD1 (5 bases). This CDR3 region has 15 residues. Trimming pared 0 bases from V and 8 bases from J, leaving 11 bases between. CDR1 MNHEY and CDR2 SVGAGI come from the germline V gene. CDR3 nucleotides: TGTGCCAGCAGTTACTCGAGGCAGGGCCATTCACCCCTCCACTTT. As protein: CASSYSRQGHSPLHF.

This chain joins TRBV5-4 and TRBJ1-2; 7 bases fit TRBD1. Germline CDR1 is SGHNT and CDR2 is YYREEE (reference sequence). The junction had 7 bases not matched to a gene; V was cut back by 3 bases and J by 5 bases. The CDR3 has 14 residues. The CDR3: CASSSRQGQYGYTF. The CDR3 DNA is TGTGCCAGCAGCTCACGACAGGGTCAATATGGCTACACCTTC.

The genes are TRBV2 and TRBJ2-1; 7 bases fit TRBD1. Germline values: CDR1 SNHLY, CDR2 FYNNEI. Losses at the gene ends were 7 bases for V and 0 bases for J; bases not matched to a gene: 6. There are 15 residues in the CDR3. CDR3: CASKEGASSYNEQFF. The CDR3 DNA reads TGTGCCAGCAAAGAGGGGGCTAGCTCCTACAATGAGCAGTTCTTC.

This clone was recorded a few times. The chain recombines TRBV5-6 with TRBJ2-7; possibly TRBD1 for D (5 bases). Trimming took 0 bases from V and 6 from J, leaving 10 bases between them. This CDR3 region has 13 residues. The V gene's germline CDR1 is SGHDT and CDR2 YYEEEE. CDR3 sequence (DNA): TGTGCCAGCAGCTTGGACAGGTCGGGCGAGCAGTACTTC. It is translated as CASSLDRSGEQYF.

This chain connects TRBV18 to TRBJ1-2, with no clear D. This CDR3 contains 14 residues. CDR1 is KGHSH, CDR2 LQKENI, per germline. The V and J ends lost 2 bases and 6 bases respectively, with 13 bases between them. The CDR3 DNA follows: TGTGCCAGCTCACCAACCGGGGTGGGAAATGGCTACACCTTC. Amino acid sequence: CASSPTGVGNGYTF.

The V gene is TRBV2, the J gene TRBJ1-1, with D unclear. Between the trimmed V and J ends, which lost 3 bases and 0 bases, there was a span of 17 bases. Germline V gene data show CDR1 as SNHLY and CDR2 as FYNNEI. The CDR3 sequence is 17 residues long. CDR3 loop: CASSDPGRGRLNTEAFF. The CDR3 DNA reads TGTGCCAGCAGTGATCCCGGCCGAGGCCGATTGAACACTGAAGCTTTCTTT.